This passage covers 3 T cell receptor beta chains from one sample sequenced in a study of CD8+ T cells in alopecia areata. The authors extracted RNA and reverse transcribed it into cDNA as the sequencing template. TCRdb's copy holds only in-frame clones and misses some; the assay was immunoSEQ multiplex PCR. The sample carries hundreds of thousands of clones, nearly 60% recorded once. Sample treatment: oral pan-JAK inhibitor, 5-10 mg twice daily. The specimen was CD4+ T cells sorted from blood, collected at week 24, from a patient treated with tofacitinib. The source is a human donor with alopecia areata.

This clone was counted once. The CDR3 loop reads CASSSAGANVLTF. The DNA for the CDR3 is TGTGCCAGCAGTTCAGCCGGGGCCAACGTCCTGACTTTC. The gene calls are TRBV6-6 and TRBJ2-6; D gene ambiguous. With 4 bases removed from V and 4 bases from J, the gap between germline ends came to 5 bases. Germline V gene data show CDR1 as MNHNY and CDR2 as SVGAGI (reference sequence). The CDR3 has 13 residues.

There are a few counts of this clone. The chain uses TRBV29-1 and TRBJ2-7; tentative D call: TRBD1 (5 bases). Deletions cut 6 bases from V and 4 bases from J, with 16 bases between. The CDR3 has 13 amino acids. CDR1 SQVTM and CDR2 ANQGSEA come from the germline V gene. The CDR3 protein is CSVGPRLGYEQYF. The CDR3 DNA follows: TGCAGCGTGGGGCCCCGCCTGGGTTACGAGCAGTACTTC.

This clone was seen a few times. The chain employs TRBV25-1 and TRBJ2-2; D is unresolved. Germline CDR1 is MGHDK and CDR2 is SYGVNS. The CDR3 is 11 amino acids. With 6 bases removed from V and 5 bases from J, the gap between germline ends came to 4 bases. CDR3 loop: CASSLTGELFF. As DNA, the CDR3 is TGTGCCAGCAGCTTAACCGGGGAGCTGTTTTTT.